This TCR beta chain was captured in a study of blood T cell repertoires in COVID-19. Sequenced by immunoSEQ multiplex PCR; TCRdb stores in-frame clones only, minus some. The sample includes more than 150,000 clones, 80% to 90% seen only once; the top ten take 10% to 15%. Per the germline V gene, CDR1 is SGDLS and CDR2 is YYNGEE. V was shortened by 4 bases and J by 4 bases, with 8 bases between the two germline ends. CDR3 size: 13 residues. In terms of age and location, participants ranged from roughly 18 to 95 years and lived in about two dozen US areas. Which cohort a participant joined came from the clinical history participants gave.

The sequencing sample was made of PBMCs or T cells enriched from blood (not recorded which). The source of this sequence is a man aged 35 to 55 who had recovered from COVID-19. This chain joins TRBV9 and TRBJ2-2; the D gene is possibly TRBD2 (5 bases). CDR3 in amino acids: CASSLRGTGELFF. DNA of the CDR3: TGTGCCAGCAGCCTACGGGGCACCGGGGAGCTGTTTTTT. The complete variable domain, with remaining parts taken from reference TRBV9 and TRBJ2-2, reads DSGVTQTPKHLITATGQRVTLRCSPRSGDLSVYWYQQSLDQGLQFLIQYYNGEERAKGNILERFSAQQFPDLHSELNLSSLELGDSALYFCASSLRGTGELFFGEGSRLTVL.